The present T cell receptor beta chain was sequenced within a study of regulatory T cells in long-lasting Graves disease. This clonotype was counted a few times. What it binds is unknown. CDR3 regions were amplified by Arm-PCR using iRepertoire HTBI primers to build TCR beta libraries. TCRdb re-called the multiplex PCR reads with MiXCR, one entry per CDR3 protein. Among over 350,000 distinct CDR3 sequences, about 20% were seen once, and the ten largest hold under 25%. CDR1 is SEHNR and CDR2 is FQNEAQ in the germline V gene (reference sequence). CDR3 length: 16 residues. J lost 0 bases, V lost 5 bases, and 6 bases had no gene match. Time point reported: persistent/refractory GD, antithyroid drugs over 5 years with positive TRAb. Generation of the TCR library employed RNA extracted from PBMCs. Overall study findings and caveats: TRBV28, TRBJ1-2 and TRBJ2-5 were favored in persistent disease. The analysis examined peripheral blood only and excluded thyroid tissue. New patients shared fewer public clonotypes (around 880) than persistent patients did (around 2,900).

The genes are TRBV7-9 and TRBJ2-5; 10 bases are a match to TRBD2. This sequence originates from a female donor with Graves disease. The sequencing used peripheral blood mononuclear cells (PBMCs), collected when the disease was refractory, from a patient treated with antithyroid drugs. CDR3 sequence: CASSEDGTSDQETQYF. CDR3 nucleotide sequence: TGTGCCAGCAGCGAAGACGGGACTAGCGACCAAGAGACCCAGTACTTC.